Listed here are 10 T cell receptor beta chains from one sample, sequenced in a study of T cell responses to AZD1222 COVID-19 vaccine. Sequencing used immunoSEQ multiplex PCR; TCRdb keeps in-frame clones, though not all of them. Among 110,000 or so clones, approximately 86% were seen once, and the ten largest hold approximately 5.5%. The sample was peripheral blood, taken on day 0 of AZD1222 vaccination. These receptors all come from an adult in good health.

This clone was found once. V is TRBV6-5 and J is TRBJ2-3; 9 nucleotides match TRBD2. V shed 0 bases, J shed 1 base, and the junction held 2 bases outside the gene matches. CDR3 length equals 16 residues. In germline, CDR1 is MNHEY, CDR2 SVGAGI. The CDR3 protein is CASSYSASGGTDTQYF. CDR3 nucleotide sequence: TGTGCCAGCAGTTACTCGGCTAGCGGGGGCACAGATACGCAGTATTTT.

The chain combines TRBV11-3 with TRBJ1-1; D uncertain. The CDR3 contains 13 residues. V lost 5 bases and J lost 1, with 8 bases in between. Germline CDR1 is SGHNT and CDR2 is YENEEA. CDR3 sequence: CASSARGNTEAFF. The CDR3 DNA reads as TGTGCCAGCAGCGCCCGGGGGAACACTGAAGCTTTCTTT.

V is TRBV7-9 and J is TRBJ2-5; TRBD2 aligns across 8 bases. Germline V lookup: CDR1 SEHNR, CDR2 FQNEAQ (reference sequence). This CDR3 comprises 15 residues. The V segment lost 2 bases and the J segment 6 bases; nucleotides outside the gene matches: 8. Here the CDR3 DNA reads TGTGCCAGCAGCTTATTCGCGGGAGGCCCAAAGACCCAGTACTTC. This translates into CASSLFAGGPKTQYF.

The CDR3 reads CASSRGDTGHFYGYTF. The DNA of the CDR3 is TGTGCCAGCAGCCGTGGGGATACCGGCCACTTCTATGGCTACACCTTC. The V call is TRBV3-1 (or the pseudogene TRBV3-2), the J call TRBJ1-2, with D uncertain. The CDR3 extends over 16 amino acids. Germline CDR1 reads LGHDT; CDR2 reads YNNKEL (reference sequence). Trimming removed 4 bases at V and 4 bases at J, with 19 bases between.

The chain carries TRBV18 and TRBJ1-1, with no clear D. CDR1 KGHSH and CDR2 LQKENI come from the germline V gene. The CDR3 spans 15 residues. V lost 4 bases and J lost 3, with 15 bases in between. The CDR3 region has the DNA TGTGCCAGCTCACGTTCGAGGGCCGAGGACACTGAAGCTTTCTTT. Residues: CASSRSRAEDTEAFF. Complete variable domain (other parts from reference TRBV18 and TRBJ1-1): NAGVMQNPRHLVRRRGQEARLRCSPMKGHSHVYWYRQLPEEGLKFMVYLQKENIIDESGMPKERFSAEFPKEGPSILRIQQVVRGDSAAYFCASSRSRAEDTEAFFGQGTRLTVV.

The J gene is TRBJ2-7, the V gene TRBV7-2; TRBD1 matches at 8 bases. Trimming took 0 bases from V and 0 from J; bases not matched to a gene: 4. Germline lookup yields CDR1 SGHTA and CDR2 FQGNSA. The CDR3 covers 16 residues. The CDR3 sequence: CASSLAGGQDSYEQYF. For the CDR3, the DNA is TGTGCCAGCAGCTTAGCAGGGGGACAGGACTCCTACGAGCAGTACTTC.

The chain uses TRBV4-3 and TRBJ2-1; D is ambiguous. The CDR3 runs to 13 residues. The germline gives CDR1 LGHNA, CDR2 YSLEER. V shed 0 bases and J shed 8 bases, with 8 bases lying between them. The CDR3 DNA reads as TGCGCCAGCAGCCAAGATACTTACTATGAGCAGTTCTTC. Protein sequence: CASSQDTYYEQFF.

CDR3 loop: CASSPPLANHEQFF. The CDR3 nucleotides read TGTGCCAGCAGCCCACCACTTGCCAATCATGAGCAGTTCTTC. The rearrangement links TRBV3-1 (or the pseudogene TRBV3-2) to TRBJ2-1; D is undetermined. Germline assignment: CDR1 LGHDT and CDR2 YNNKEL (reference sequence). V was shortened by 4 bases and J by 8 bases, with 15 bases between the two germline ends. The CDR3 contains 14 residues.

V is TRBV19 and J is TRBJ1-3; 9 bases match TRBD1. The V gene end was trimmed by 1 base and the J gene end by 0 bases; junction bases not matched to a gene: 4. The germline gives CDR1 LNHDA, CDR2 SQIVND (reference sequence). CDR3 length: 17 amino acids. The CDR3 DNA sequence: TGTGCCAGTAGTATAGCGGGACAGGGCGACTCTGGAAACACCATATATTTT. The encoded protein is CASSIAGQGDSGNTIYF.

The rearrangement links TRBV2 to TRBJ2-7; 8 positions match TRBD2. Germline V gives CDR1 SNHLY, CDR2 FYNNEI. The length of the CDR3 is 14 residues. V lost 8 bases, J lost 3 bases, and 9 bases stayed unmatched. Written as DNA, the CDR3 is TGTGCCAGCCGGGGGGTAGCGGGGCGCTACGAGCAGTACTTC. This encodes CASRGVAGRYEQYF.